This TCR beta chain was profiled in a study of tumor-infiltrating lymphocytes in primary liver carcinoma. Overall study results and limits: Blood fell significantly below tumors in its top-250-clone fraction (p = 0.039). In tumor-adjacent and tumor-blood pairs, overlap was lower than in tumor region pairs.

Researchers generated TCR beta cDNA from approximately 520 ng of total RNA, relying on a constant-region primer. Three rounds of nested multiplex PCR with slightly modified ARM-PCR produced TCR beta libraries. The study ran its first two PCR rounds for roughly 10 cycles each, using TRBV1-TRBV30 forward primers and a C-beta reverse primer. TCRdb recomputed calls from the multiplex PCR reads with MiXCR, one row per CDR3 protein. Of 95,000 to 150,000 distinct CDR3 sequences listed, around 70% are singletons. This CDR3 spans 14 amino acids. CDR1 is MNHNS, CDR2 SASEGT, per germline. Investigators took RNA and DNA out together from approximately 22-30 mg of unsorted bulk tissue. Patients' primary liver carcinoma was surgically resected. With respect to this clonotype: The antigen is undetermined. One end of the junction fails to match germline, which may point to a read error.

V gene TRBV6-1 combines with J gene TRBJ2-5, with 7 bases matching TRBD1. This receptor was identified in a woman aged 60-75 years with primary liver carcinoma and hepatitis B virus infection. Sequenced: tumor-adjacent normal liver tissue. CDR3 DNA: TGTGCCAGCAGTGAACGGGACAGTCAGGGGACCCAGAACTTC. Protein sequence: CASSERDSQGTQNF.